What follows is one TCR beta chain and its context. These data come from a study of blood T cell repertoires in COVID-19. For the study at large: The analysed material was cDNA or gDNA that came from T cells, B-cell-depleted T cells, or PBMCs.

J lost 5 bases, V lost 3 bases, and 10 bases had no gene match. Germline V gene data show CDR1 as DFQATT and CDR2 as SNEGSKA (reference sequence). The CDR3 has 16 amino acids. Followed longitudinally, the Seattle patients had been enrolled during active infection. In the original analysis: Scientists estimated how many nucleated cells there were by amplifying reference gene primers. The repertoire was sequenced with immunoSEQ multiplex PCR; TCRdb's copy has only in-frame clones and lacks some. Clone size and the V and J calls come from that table; the DNA yielded D and trimming. The sample comprises some 300,000 clones, about 88% of which are singletons, and around 13% rests with the top ten.

The clonotype comes from a woman in her 70s with COVID-19, enrolled during active disease. Sequenced input: peripheral blood. The chain links TRBV20-1 to TRBJ2-5; 12 positions agree with TRBD2. As DNA, the CDR3 is TGCAGTGCTAGTAAGCCCACCGGGACTAGCGGGGAGACCCAGTACTTC. Protein product: CSASKPTGTSGETQYF.